This TCR beta chain stems from a study of blood T cell repertoires in COVID-19. As for the study in general: Samples of COVID-19 (acute and convalescent) were obtained from the United States, Italy and Spain. In each case, the material was cDNA or gDNA derived from T cells, B-cell-depleted T cells, or PBMCs.

CDR1 and CDR2 (germline): MNHEY, SVGEGT. V lost 5 bases, J lost 2 bases, and 19 bases lay in between. This CDR3 is built from 16 residues. TCRdb's table, derived via immunoSEQ multiplex PCR, lists solely in-frame clones and lacks some. Of approximately 71,000 clones in the sample, 90% were seen once. The J gene is TRBJ2-7, the V gene TRBV6-2 or TRBV6-3, with D tentatively TRBD1 (6 bases). The sample comprised peripheral blood. This TCR derives from a woman between 18 and 29 years old with acute or convalescent COVID-19. This chain's CDR3 is CASSRGRGNSPYEQYF. DNA of the CDR3: TGTGCCAGCAGTCGGGGTAGGGGGAATAGTCCCTACGAGCAGTACTTC.